These 9 T cell receptor beta chains originate from one sample sequenced in a study of T cells in Graves' hyperthyroidism and ophthalmopathy. Amplification of TCR beta CDR3 regions was performed using RNA transcripts as template. The HTBI primer set was used in a first-round RT-PCR of the TCR CDR3. TCRdb called the multiplex PCR reads again in MiXCR, with one record for every CDR3 protein. The sample lists 380,000 or so distinct CDR3 sequences, approximately 15% occurring once. Sequencing was carried out using blood. These receptors were collected from a man under 40 with Graves' hyperthyroidism that later progressed to Graves' ophthalmopathy.

A few counts support this clonotype. This chain links TRBV5-1 with TRBJ2-1; 12 nucleotides line up with TRBD2. This CDR3 has 13 amino acids. The junction had 4 bases not matched to a gene; V was cut back by 0 bases and J by 15 bases. From germline, CDR1 is SGHRS and CDR2 YFSETQ. CDR3 nucleotides: TGCGCCAGCAGCTTGGAACTAGCGGGGGGAGCGTTCTTC. Protein sequence: CASSLELAGGAFF.

Ten or more counts support this clonotype. The chain recombines TRBV28 with TRBJ1-1, with 7 bases lining up with TRBD1. With V trimmed by 6 bases and J by 7 bases, 8 bases remained unmatched. CDR3 length equals 13 residues. CDR1 is MDHEN and CDR2 is SYDVKM in the germline V gene. The CDR3 nucleotides are TGTGCCAGCAGAAGGGACAGAGGAAATGAAGCTTTCTTT. It translates to CASRRDRGNEAFF.

There are a few counts of this clonotype. The chain couples TRBV29-1 to TRBJ1-4; 9 bases align to TRBD1. Trimming took 4 bases from V and 8 from J; bases not matched to a gene: 14. The germline V gene encodes CDR1 SQVTM and CDR2 ANQGSEA. This CDR3 has 16 amino acids. DNA for the CDR3: TGCAGCGTTGGGCCGGGACAGGGCAGTCGGGGCGAAAAACTGTTTTTT. It is translated as CSVGPGQGSRGEKLFF.

At least ten counts were recorded for this clonotype. J is TRBJ2-1 and V is TRBV28; TRBD1 matches 8 bases. Trimming cost V 6 bases and J 8 bases; bases outside gene matches: 6. The CDR3 consists of 13 residues. The V gene's germline CDR1 is MDHEN and CDR2 SYDVKM. DNA for the CDR3: TGTGCCAGCAGCATGACAGGGGTACATGAGCAGTTCTTC. Translated, it gives CASSMTGVHEQFF.

In this sample, this clonotype turned up a few times. The gene calls are TRBV15 and TRBJ2-5; 9 bases match TRBD2. The germline gives CDR1 LNHNV, CDR2 YYDKDF (reference sequence). This CDR3 spans 14 amino acids. V dropped 6 bases and J dropped 1; count of bases not matched to a gene: 3. In DNA, the CDR3 is TGTGCCACCAGGACTAGCGGACGCCAAGAGACCCAGTACTTC. The encoded protein is CATRTSGRQETQYF.

Many counts were recorded for this clonotype. This sequence joins TRBV29-1 and TRBJ1-1, with a weak D call TRBD1 (5 bases). This CDR3 has 13 residues. Germline V gene data show CDR1 as SQVTM and CDR2 as ANQGSEA. Deletions cut 5 bases from V and 1 base from J, with 11 bases between. The CDR3 reads CSVPMDKNTEAFF. The CDR3 nucleotides read TGCAGCGTTCCAATGGACAAGAACACTGAAGCTTTCTTT.

For this clonotype: A read error may explain this, as a much larger clone is one base away. The J gene is TRBJ2-2, the V gene TRBV28; the match to TRBD1 covers 7 bases. Losses at the gene ends were 5 bases for V and 0 bases for J; bases not matched to a gene: 3. The CDR3 is made up of 15 amino acids. Per the germline V gene, CDR1 is MDHEN and CDR2 is SYDVKM. The chain's CDR3 is CASSEGTANTGELFF. CDR3 sequence (DNA): TGTGCCAGCAGTGAAGGGACAGCGAACACCGGGGAGCTGTTTTTT.

This clonotype was picked up many times. The chain is built from TRBV2 and TRBJ2-7, with TRBD2 identical over 7 bases. V lost 6 bases to trimming and J lost 0 bases; unmatched junction nucleotides: 14. Germline values: CDR1 SNHLY, CDR2 FYNNEI. This CDR3 spans 17 amino acids. The CDR3 coding sequence is TGTGCCAGCAGCGGCCACCCAGCTAGCGGCATCTCCTACGAGCAGTACTTC. It encodes CASSGHPASGISYEQYF.

The chain recombines TRBV6-1 with TRBJ1-5, with D possibly TRBD1 on 6 matching bases. Germline loops: CDR1 MNHNS, CDR2 SASEGT. The CDR3 has 14 amino acids. V was clipped by 10 bases and J by 4 bases, with 17 bases between them. This CDR3 reads CATSTDSQNQPQHF. The CDR3 DNA is TGTGCCACCTCCACGGACAGCCAAAATCAGCCCCAGCATTTT.